This entry lists 32 T cell receptor beta chains sequenced from one sample in a study of CD8+ T cells in alopecia areata. Extracted RNA was reverse transcribed into cDNA, the sequencing template. Repertoires were generated with immunoSEQ multiplex PCR, while TCRdb's copy carries only in-frame clones and drops some. The repertoire includes about 200,000 clones, roughly 56% of them detected once, and nearly 5% sits in the top ten. Sequences were obtained from CD8+ T cells sorted from blood. These receptors originate from a human donor in good health.

V usage is TRBV6-5 and J usage is TRBJ2-7; 15 bases are shared with TRBD2. CDR3 length equals 15 residues. CDR1 is MNHEY and CDR2 is SVGAGI in the germline V gene. Trimming took 8 bases from V and 6 from J; bases not matched to a gene: 8. CDR3 coding DNA: TGTGCCAGCCTAGGGACTAGCGGGGGGTCCCCCGAGCAGTACTTC. Translation: CASLGTSGGSPEQYF.

This clone was recorded a few times. The chain links TRBV25-1 to TRBJ2-2; 7 bases match TRBD1. The V gene end was trimmed by 6 bases and the J gene end by 1 base; junction bases not matched to a gene: 5. Germline-derived CDR1 and CDR2 are MGHDK and SYGVNS. This CDR3 has 15 residues. The CDR3 DNA reads TGTGCCAGCAGACCCAGGACAGGGAACACCGGGGAGCTGTTTTTT. Translating gives CASRPRTGNTGELFF.

The chain has TRBV6-1 and TRBJ1-5; the match to TRBD1 covers 7 bases. Trimming at V came to 1 base and at J to 6 bases, leaving 6 bases not matched to a gene. The CDR3 consists of 15 residues. Germline lookup yields CDR1 MNHNS and CDR2 SASEGT. CDR3 nucleotide sequence: TGTGCCAGCAGTGAAGTCAGGGGGTCTCGTCAGCCCCAGCATTTT. Encoded protein: CASSEVRGSRQPQHF.

V gene TRBV6-5 combines with J gene TRBJ1-3, with TRBD1 identical over 7 bases. Germline loops: CDR1 MNHEY, CDR2 SVGAGI. The CDR3 loop spans 13 amino acids. V was clipped by 8 bases and J by 6 bases; unmatched bases: 7. The CDR3 DNA reads as TGTGCCAGCGGGGCAGGGGGATCAAACACCATATATTTT. This encodes CASGAGGSNTIYF.

This clone showed up just a few times. This rearrangement joins TRBV29-1 to TRBJ2-2, with TRBD1 matching over 9 bases. Trimming at V came to 4 bases and at J to 6 bases, leaving 0 bases not matched to a gene. This CDR3 has 12 residues. Germline assignment: CDR1 SQVTM and CDR2 ANQGSEA. CDR3 sequence reads: CSVGTGAGELFF. The CDR3 bases are TGCAGCGTTGGGACAGGGGCCGGGGAGCTGTTTTTT.

The V and J genes are TRBV5-1 and TRBJ2-5; no clear D gene. The length of the CDR3 is 16 residues. Germline V lookup: CDR1 SGHRS, CDR2 YFSETQ. V gave up 2 bases and J gave up 4 bases, with 18 bases separating them. The CDR3 loop is CASSFRAVDRAETQYF. CDR3 bases: TGCGCCAGCAGCTTTAGGGCGGTAGATCGGGCAGAGACCCAGTACTTC.

The chain recombines TRBV29-1 with TRBJ2-3, with 9 bases aligning to TRBD2. There are 14 residues in the CDR3. The V and J ends lost 5 bases and 3 bases, in that order; junction bases with no gene match: 6. Germline assignment: CDR1 SQVTM and CDR2 ANQGSEA. CDR3 bases: TGCAGCGTTTTAGGACTAGCGAATACAGATACGCAGTATTTT. This gives the protein CSVLGLANTDTQYF.

V usage is TRBV7-9 and J usage is TRBJ2-7; D unclear. The CDR3 length is 12 residues. Germline V gives CDR1 SEHNR, CDR2 FQNEAQ (reference sequence). The V end lost 1 base, the J end lost 12 bases, and 13 bases lay between the germline ends. CDR3 coding DNA: TGTGCCAGCAGCTTAGGTCTCATTGATTGGTACTTC. It is translated as CASSLGLIDWYF.

The CDR3 bases are TGTGCCAGCAGCCCCTCCCGGGGGGGCCGGTACGAGCAGTACTTC. Residues: CASSPSRGGRYEQYF. The V gene is TRBV13, the J gene TRBJ2-7; 8 nucleotides align to TRBD2. Looked up from germline, CDR1 is PRHDT and CDR2 is FYEKMQ (reference sequence). The CDR3 extends over 15 amino acids. J lost 4 bases, V lost 5 bases, and 10 bases had no gene match.

The chain employs TRBV6-5 and TRBJ1-1; no definite D call. This CDR3 spans 12 amino acids. V was cut by 7 bases and J by 4 bases, with 10 bases left in between. Germline V gene data show CDR1 as MNHEY and CDR2 as SVGAGI. CDR3 in DNA: TGTGCCAGCAATACGGAGGGCACTGAAGCTTTCTTT. Encoded protein: CASNTEGTEAFF.

This clone was seen only a few times. The chain carries TRBV7-8 and TRBJ2-1, with 9 bases identical to TRBD2. Germline assignment: CDR1 SGHVS and CDR2 FQNEAQ. Trimming cost V 5 bases and J 11 bases; bases outside gene matches: 19. The CDR3 extends over 17 amino acids. The CDR3 protein is CASSPDPGGGASHQQFF. The CDR3 coding sequence is TGTGCCAGCAGCCCGGACCCAGGCGGGGGGGCCTCTCACCAGCAGTTCTTC.

This clone was observed once. This chain connects TRBV30 to TRBJ2-1; D not certain. The V gene's germline CDR1 is GTSNPN and CDR2 SVGIG (reference sequence). The V gene lost 1 base and the J gene lost 9 bases, with 13 bases spanning the gap. The CDR3 has 13 amino acids. CDR3 nucleotide sequence: TGTGCCTGGAGTGAGGCCCCGTGGGGTGAGCAGTTCTTC. Protein sequence: CAWSEAPWGEQFF.

V and J are TRBV7-9 and TRBJ2-7, with D possibly TRBD1 on 6 matching bases. Looked up from germline, CDR1 is SEHNR and CDR2 is FQNEAQ (reference sequence). Trimming stripped 5 bases from V and 6 bases from J, with 17 bases between. The CDR3 extends over 14 amino acids. The CDR3 DNA sequence: TGTGCCAGCAGCACCTCCCAGGGGTTTAGCGAGCAGTACTTC. This gives the protein CASSTSQGFSEQYF.

This clone was found a few times. The chain recombines TRBV6-6 with TRBJ1-2; D uncertain. The germline V gene has CDR1 MNHNY and CDR2 SVGAGI (reference sequence). The V and J ends lost 2 bases and 8 bases respectively, with 3 bases between them. The CDR3 totals 10 residues. The CDR3 DNA sequence: TGTGCCAGCAGTTACAACGGCTACACCTTC. It yields the protein CASSYNGYTF.

The V call is TRBV12-5, the J call TRBJ1-1; D unclear. The germline gives CDR1 LGHNT, CDR2 FRNRAP. Trimming shortened V by 3 bases and J by 4 bases, and 6 bases separated the two germline ends. The CDR3 is 12 residues long. CDR3 in DNA: TGTGCTAGTGGTTTTGCCGTCACTGAAGCTTTCTTT. The encoded protein is CASGFAVTEAFF.

The genes are TRBV7-8 and TRBJ2-2, with 7 bases matching TRBD2. The V gene's germline CDR1 is SGHVS and CDR2 FQNEAQ. The CDR3 is made up of 15 amino acids. Germline trimming cut 1 base from V and 7 bases from J; bases unmatched to any gene: 6. The chain's CDR3 is CASSLVGEGFGELFF. In DNA form, the CDR3 reads TGTGCCAGCAGCTTAGTAGGGGAGGGGTTCGGGGAGCTGTTTTTT.

The genes are TRBV6-1 and TRBJ2-1; the D is unclear. The CDR3 is 13 residues long. With 10 bases removed from V and 8 bases from J, the gap between germline ends came to 18 bases. Germline V gene data show CDR1 as MNHNS and CDR2 as SASEGT. CDR3 protein: CATRPPTVDEQFF. Written as DNA, the CDR3 is TGTGCCACCCGGCCCCCTACGGTCGATGAGCAGTTCTTC.

The chain couples TRBV4-1 to TRBJ2-5, with 8 bases that match TRBD2. Germline lookup yields CDR1 MGHRA and CDR2 YSYEKL. This CDR3 has 14 amino acids. The ends lost 0 bases at V and 5 bases at J; junction bases unmatched: 2. CDR3 bases: TGCGCCAGCAGCCAAGACGGGGGGGCTGAGACCCAGTACTTC. Protein product: CASSQDGGAETQYF.

The rearrangement uses TRBV9 and TRBJ2-1; D is ambiguous. This CDR3 has 13 amino acids. V was clipped by 2 bases and J by 9 bases, with 12 bases between them. The germline CDR1 and CDR2 sequences are SGDLS and YYNGEE. CDR3 residues: CASSVTGPGEQFF. Here the CDR3 DNA reads TGTGCCAGCAGCGTGACCGGGCCCGGTGAGCAGTTCTTC.

The sample holds a few counts of this clone. The CDR3 coding sequence is TGCAGCGTTGTAGTGGGGGCTAATGAAAAACTGTTTTTT. Translated: CSVVVGANEKLFF. This rearrangement joins TRBV29-1 to TRBJ1-4, with D possibly being TRBD1 (5 bases). This CDR3 contains 13 residues. V was trimmed by 4 bases and J by 3 bases, leaving 9 bases between them. The germline V gene encodes CDR1 SQVTM and CDR2 ANQGSEA.

On this clone itself: One junction end disagrees with the germline gene, perhaps due to a read error. This chain's CDR3 is CASSFPGLVTGELFF. The DNA of the CDR3 is TGTGCCAGCAGCTTCCCGGGACTAGTGACCGGGGAGCTGTTTTTT. The J gene is TRBJ2-2, the V gene TRBV4-1; 8 bases are shared with TRBD2. Germline values: CDR1 MGHRA, CDR2 YSYEKL. CDR3 size: 15 residues.

CDR3 in amino acids: CSVVPGQSSSYEQYF. CDR3 nucleotide sequence: TGCAGCGTTGTACCGGGACAGAGCAGCTCCTACGAGCAGTACTTC. The genes are TRBV29-1 and TRBJ2-7; the match to TRBD1 covers 7 bases. V was clipped by 4 bases and J by 0 bases; unmatched bases: 9. There are 15 residues in the CDR3. In germline, CDR1 is SQVTM, CDR2 ANQGSEA.

The sample holds a few counts of this clone. The chain joins TRBV27 to TRBJ2-7; D is ambiguous. This CDR3 is built from 15 residues. V was trimmed by 4 bases and J by 3 bases, leaving 16 bases between them. CDR1 is MNHEY and CDR2 is SMNVEV in the germline V gene (reference sequence). The CDR3 loop reads CASSSLSSIGYEQYF. CDR3 in DNA: TGTGCCAGCAGTTCCCTATCCTCTATCGGCTACGAGCAGTACTTC.

This clone has a count of ten or more. The genes are TRBV2 and TRBJ1-2; D uncertain. Trimming shortened V by 0 bases and J by 4 bases, and 9 bases separated the two germline ends. Germline CDR1 and CDR2: SNHLY and FYNNEI. The CDR3 has 14 amino acids. The DNA for the CDR3 is TGTGCCAGCAGTGAAGCCGGCCTCTTCTATGGCTACACCTTC. This codes for CASSEAGLFYGYTF. The variable domain in full, with the rest retrieved from reference TRBV2 and TRBJ1-2, is EPEVTQTPSHQVTQMGQEVILRCVPISNHLYFYWYRQILGQKVEFLVSFYNNEISEKSEIFDDQFSVERPDGSNFTLKIRSTKLEDSAMYFCASSEAGLFYGYTFGSGTRLTVV.

This rearrangement joins TRBV19 to TRBJ1-2, with D perhaps matching TRBD1 (5 bases). This CDR3 contains 16 residues. V lost 5 bases to trimming and J lost 0 bases, with 16 bases between them. CDR1 is LNHDA and CDR2 is SQIVND in the germline V gene (reference sequence). As DNA, the CDR3 is TGTGCCAGTAGTGAAGACTCCGGGACGCCTAACTATGGCTACACCTTC. It translates to CASSEDSGTPNYGYTF.

This sequence joins TRBV6-5 and TRBJ2-7; 7 nucleotides line up with TRBD2. Germline CDR1 and CDR2: MNHEY and SVGAGI. J gave up 7 bases and V 7 bases, and 10 bases lay outside the gene matches. The CDR3 sequence is 13 residues long. The CDR3 nucleotides are TGTGCCAGCAAAGCGGGACCCAGTGGGGAGCAGTACTTC. Protein sequence: CASKAGPSGEQYF.

V and J are TRBV7-9 and TRBJ2-1; D possibly matches TRBD1 or TRBD2 (5 bases each). Germline assignment: CDR1 SEHNR and CDR2 FQNEAQ (reference sequence). This CDR3 has 15 amino acids. V was shortened by 8 bases and J by 8 bases, with 22 bases between the two germline ends. This CDR3 reads CASSTTGTLGDEQFF. CDR3 nucleotides: TGTGCCAGCTCCACCACCGGGACCCTAGGCGATGAGCAGTTCTTC.

The chain carries TRBV25-1 and TRBJ1-5; tentatively, D is TRBD1 (5 bases). Between the trimmed V and J ends, which lost 4 bases and 6 bases, there was a span of 7 bases. Germline V CDR1 and CDR2: MGHDK, SYGVNS. The CDR3 has 12 residues. The CDR3 coding sequence is TGTGCCAGCAGTGTAGGGGTTCAGCCCCAGCATTTT. Its translation is CASSVGVQPQHF.

This clone appeared once. The V gene is TRBV7-9, the J gene TRBJ1-5, with unresolved D. In germline, CDR1 is SEHNR, CDR2 FQNEAQ (reference sequence). CDR3 length: 15 residues. V lost 5 bases, J lost 2 bases, and 13 bases lay in between. Written as DNA, the CDR3 is TGTGCCAGCAGCCGAGGCCCGAGGGGCAATCAGCCCCAGCATTTT. Its protein product is CASSRGPRGNQPQHF.

The chain is built from TRBV5-4 and TRBJ2-3, with D perhaps matching TRBD2 (6 bases). Germline-derived CDR1 and CDR2 are SGHNT and YYREEE (reference sequence). V lost 2 bases and J 2 bases, leaving 15 bases between the germline ends. This CDR3 has 16 residues. The CDR3 DNA follows: TGTGCCAGCAGCTTAATCGGGGGAGACCTCACAGATACGCAGTATTTT. The encoded protein is CASSLIGGDLTDTQYF.

The chain employs TRBV27 and TRBJ1-1; 7 nucleotides match TRBD1. The CDR3 spans 16 residues. Trimming took 0 bases from V and 5 from J; bases not matched to a gene: 9. The germline V gene encodes CDR1 MNHEY and CDR2 SMNVEV (reference sequence). For the CDR3, the DNA is TGTGCCAGCAGTTTATCAGGGGGCGGCGCGGGGACTGAAGCTTTCTTT. Its protein is CASSLSGGGAGTEAFF.

The rearrangement links TRBV29-1 to TRBJ2-1; 8 bases match TRBD2. Germline V gene sequence: CDR1 SQVTM, CDR2 ANQGSEA. This CDR3 is 16 amino acids long. Trimming at V came to 6 bases and at J to 3 bases, leaving 13 bases not matched to a gene. This CDR3 is CSVDELGSGIYNEQFF. The CDR3 DNA reads TGCAGCGTGGACGAGTTGGGTAGCGGGATCTACAATGAGCAGTTCTTC.